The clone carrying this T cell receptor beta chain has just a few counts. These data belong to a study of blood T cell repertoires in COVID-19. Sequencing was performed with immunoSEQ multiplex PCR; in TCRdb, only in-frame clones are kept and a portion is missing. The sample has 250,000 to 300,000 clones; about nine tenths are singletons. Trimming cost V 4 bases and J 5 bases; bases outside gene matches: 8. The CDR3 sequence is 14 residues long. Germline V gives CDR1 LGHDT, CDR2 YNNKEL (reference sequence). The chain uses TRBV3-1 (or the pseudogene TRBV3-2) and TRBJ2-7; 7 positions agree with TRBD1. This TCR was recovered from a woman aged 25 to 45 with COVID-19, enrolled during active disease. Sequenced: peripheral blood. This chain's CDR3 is CASSPGQDSHEQYF. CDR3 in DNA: TGTGCCAGCAGCCCAGGACAGGATTCCCACGAGCAGTACTTC.